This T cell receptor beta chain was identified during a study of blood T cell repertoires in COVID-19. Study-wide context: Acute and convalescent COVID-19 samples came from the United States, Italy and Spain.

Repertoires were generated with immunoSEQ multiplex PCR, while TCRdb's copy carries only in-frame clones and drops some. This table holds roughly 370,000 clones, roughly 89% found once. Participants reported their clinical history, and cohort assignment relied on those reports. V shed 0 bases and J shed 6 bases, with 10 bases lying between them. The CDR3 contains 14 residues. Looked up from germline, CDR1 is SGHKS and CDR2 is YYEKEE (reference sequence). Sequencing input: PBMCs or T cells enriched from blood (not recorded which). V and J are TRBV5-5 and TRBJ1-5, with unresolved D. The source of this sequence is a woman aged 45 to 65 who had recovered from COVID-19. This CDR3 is CASSLVAAGQPQHF. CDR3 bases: TGTGCCAGCAGCTTGGTGGCAGCAGGTCAGCCCCAGCATTTT.